In its sample, the clone carrying this T cell receptor (beta chain) was seen a few times. Its target is not known. The germline gives CDR1 SGHTA, CDR2 FQGNSA. The V and J ends lost 2 bases and 0 bases, in that order; junction bases with no gene match: 5. The CDR3 is 16 amino acids. These data are taken from a study of T cells in Graves' hyperthyroidism and ophthalmopathy. Study-wide results and limits: A model of 13 V-J pairs discriminated ophthalmopathy from stable hyperthyroidism.

It was RNA transcripts that yielded the amplified TCR beta CDR3 regions. An initial round of RT-PCR targeting the TCR CDR3 relied on the HTBI primer set. TCRdb re-analysed the multiplex PCR reads in MiXCR, keeping a single row per CDR3 protein. This sample yields over 250,000 distinct CDR3 sequences, of which 20% to 25% are seen a single time; around two thirds belongs to the top ten. Sequenced: blood. The chain joins TRBV7-2 to TRBJ2-5; the match to TRBD1 covers 8 bases. This receptor was identified in a man aged 25-45 years with Graves' ophthalmopathy. This CDR3 is CASSLSQGAHQETQYF. The CDR3 nucleotides read TGTGCCAGCAGCTTATCGCAGGGGGCCCACCAAGAGACCCAGTACTTC.